This T cell receptor (beta chain) was obtained from a study of blood T cell repertoires in COVID-19. Overall study: The United States, Italy and Spain supplied acute and convalescent COVID-19 samples. T cells, B-cell-depleted T cells, or PBMCs provided the cDNA or gDNA that served as material.

Using immunoSEQ multiplex PCR, the repertoire was profiled, and TCRdb retains in-frame clones only, with some absent. This table has 60,000 to 75,000 clones, about 88% appearing once. This CDR3 contains 15 residues. The J segment lost 4 bases and the V segment lost 5 bases, leaving 9 bases of the junction unmatched. CDR1 and CDR2 (germline): SGHTA, FQGTGA. The rearrangement joins TRBV7-3 to TRBJ2-3; 7 bases align to TRBD2. The receptor was derived from a man between 70 and 80 years old with active COVID-19. Material: peripheral blood. The DNA of the CDR3 is TGTGCCAGCAGCCTCGGACTAGTCCGCCCAGATACGCAGTATTTT. As protein: CASSLGLVRPDTQYF.